This is a list of T cell receptor beta chains from one sample in a study of blood T cell repertoires in COVID-19. TCRdb's table, derived via immunoSEQ multiplex PCR, lists solely in-frame clones and lacks some. The profile shows some 300,000 clones, around 87% of them singletons. The specimen sequenced was peripheral blood. The source is a man between 65 and 80 years old with acute or convalescent COVID-19. Both conserved end residues are part of each CDR3. Fields, in order: J gene, D gene, V gene, clone size, CDR3 protein, CDR3 DNA. The D gene is left open where the match is weak. Some rows have no size entry. The others give once, few or many, or a class for an expanded clone.

TRBJ1-3	-	TRBV21-1	-	CASSKDRFGNTIYF	TGTGCCAGCAGCAAAGACAGATTTGGAAACACCATATATTTT
TRBJ1-4	-	TRBV9	-	CASSRRGGGNEKLFF	TGTGCCAGCAGCCGAAGGGGCGGGGGTAATGAAAAACTGTTTTTT
TRBJ2-1	TRBD2	TRBV19	-	CASRGTRAGEYNEQFF	TGTGCCAGTAGGGGAACTCGAGCGGGGGAGTACAATGAGCAGTTCTTC
TRBJ2-7	-	TRBV19	once	CASSIRRGSYEQYF	TGTGCCAGTAGTATTAGGAGGGGATCCTACGAGCAGTACTTC
TRBJ1-1	-	TRBV9	-	CASSVGGMNTEAFF	TGTGCCAGCAGCGTTGGGGGCATGAACACTGAAGCTTTCTTT
TRBJ2-5	TRBD2	TRBV9	-	CASSVAGTSGRGETQYF	TGTGCCAGCAGCGTAGCTGGGACTAGCGGGAGAGGGGAGACCCAGTACTTC
TRBJ1-5	-	TRBV7-2	-	CASSSAPGRVNQPQHF	TGTGCCAGCAGCTCCGCGCCGGGCAGGGTCAATCAGCCCCAGCATTTT
TRBJ1-2	-	TRBV12-3/TRBV12-4	-	CASSFQGHYGYTF	TGTGCCAGCAGTTTTCAGGGGCACTATGGCTACACCTTC
TRBJ1-2	TRBD1	TRBV3-1/TRBV3-2	once	CASSLRTGGYGYTF	TGTGCCAGCAGTCTTCGGACAGGGGGCTATGGCTACACCTTC
TRBJ1-1	-	TRBV6-5	-	CASRALGGDTEAFF	TGTGCCAGCAGGGCATTAGGGGGGGACACTGAAGCTTTCTTT
TRBJ2-3	TRBD2	TRBV24-1	-	CATRNSGSTDTQYF	TGTGCCACCAGGAATAGCGGGAGCACAGATACGCAGTATTTT
TRBJ2-5	TRBD2	TRBV6-5	-	CASSYNSGGGETQYF	TGTGCCAGCAGTTACAATAGCGGGGGTGGGGAGACCCAGTACTTC
TRBJ2-7	-	TRBV6-4	-	CASSAPTGSYEQYF	TGTGCCAGCAGTGCCCCGACAGGAAGCTACGAGCAGTACTTC
TRBJ2-5	-	TRBV18	once	CASSVARPPGETQYF	TGTGCCAGCTCAGTTGCCCGACCTCCGGGGGAGACCCAGTACTTC
TRBJ2-1	TRBD2	TRBV28	once	CASSFFFRTSGSYNEQFF	TGTGCCAGCAGTTTCTTCTTCCGAACTAGCGGTTCCTACAATGAGCAGTTCTTC
TRBJ2-3	-	TRBV27	-	CASSLRAGDTQYF	TGTGCCAGCAGTTTAAGGGCGGGAGATACGCAGTATTTT
TRBJ2-1	-	TRBV14	-	CASSHAGLLYNEQFF	TGTGCCAGCAGCCACGCGGGACTCCTGTACAATGAGCAGTTCTTC
TRBJ1-4	-	TRBV3-1/TRBV3-2	-	CASSQVREKLFF	TGTGCCAGCAGCCAAGTCAGAGAAAAACTGTTTTTT
TRBJ1-1	-	TRBV7-9	-	CASNPMQAESNTEAFF	TGTGCCAGCAATCCTATGCAGGCCGAGAGTAACACTGAAGCTTTCTTT
TRBJ1-5	TRBD1	TRBV6-5	-	CATGQLPNQPQHF	TGTGCCACGGGACAGCTCCCCAATCAGCCCCAGCATTTT
TRBJ1-2	-	TRBV19	-	CASAMGAGYGYTF	TGTGCCAGTGCCATGGGGGCCGGCTATGGCTACACCTTC
TRBJ2-7	-	TRBV7-9	-	CASSLGDSMSYEQYF	TGTGCCAGCAGCTTAGGTGACTCGATGAGCTACGAGCAGTACTTC
TRBJ1-2	-	TRBV29-1	-	CSVEGGRYGYTF	TGCAGCGTTGAGGGGGGGAGGTATGGCTACACCTTC
TRBJ2-3	-	TRBV5-1	once	CASSLQRRGDTQYF	TGCGCCAGCAGCTTGCAAAGGAGGGGCGATACGCAGTATTTT
TRBJ2-2	TRBD1	TRBV6-2/TRBV6-3	-	CASSTATGVVRSNTGELFF	TGTGCCAGCAGTACTGCGACAGGGGTCGTTCGGTCGAACACCGGGGAGCTGTTTTTT
TRBJ2-5	-	TRBV18	-	CASSPPGGRKETQYF	TGTGCCAGCTCACCACCCGGGGGACGAAAAGAGACCCAGTACTTC
TRBJ1-1	-	TRBV3-1/TRBV3-2	-	CASTRMGGLNTEAFF	TGTGCCAGCACACGAATGGGGGGGTTAAACACTGAAGCTTTCTTT
TRBJ1-6	-	TRBV7-8	-	CASSHSTRAGTYNSPLHF	TGTGCCAGCAGCCACTCCACCCGGGCGGGGACCTATAATTCACCCCTCCACTTT
TRBJ2-1	-	TRBV9	-	CASSVVVGPTYNEQFF	TGTGCCAGCAGCGTAGTTGTGGGGCCGACCTACAATGAGCAGTTCTTC
TRBJ2-7	TRBD1	TRBV30	once	CAWELGQGYEQYF	TGTGCCTGGGAACTCGGACAGGGCTACGAGCAGTACTTC
TRBJ1-2	-	TRBV24-1	few	CATSEGGTGYTF	TGTGCCACCAGTGAGGGGGGAACTGGCTACACCTTC
TRBJ2-2	-	TRBV11-2	-	CAGGQTNTGELFF	TGTGCCGGGGGACAAACGAACACCGGGGAGCTGTTTTTT
TRBJ2-7	-	TRBV23-1	-	CASSPKIIRSGEQYF	TGCGCCAGCAGTCCAAAGATAATCAGGTCTGGCGAGCAGTACTTC
TRBJ2-3	-	TRBV5-4	-	CASSPGTSTDTQYF	TGTGCCAGCAGCCCCGGGACTAGCACAGATACGCAGTATTTT
TRBJ1-1	-	TRBV19	-	CASSQVPNTEAFF	TGTGCCAGTAGTCAGGTCCCGAACACTGAAGCTTTCTTT
TRBJ2-3	-	TRBV25-1	-	CASSGGSGSTDTQYF	TGTGCCAGCAGTGGCGGTAGCGGAAGCACAGATACGCAGTATTTT
TRBJ2-2	TRBD1	TRBV19	once	CASSIGDRVHGELFF	TGTGCCAGTAGTATCGGAGACAGGGTCCACGGGGAGCTGTTTTTT
TRBJ1-6	-	TRBV4-3	few	CASSQDFSRESPLHF	TGCGCCAGCAGCCAAGATTTTTCGCGGGAATCACCCCTCCACTTT
TRBJ2-5	-	TRBV5-8	-	CASSLMGQGYQETQYF	TGTGCCAGCAGCTTGATGGGGCAGGGGTACCAAGAGACCCAGTACTTC
TRBJ2-7	-	TRBV25-1	-	CASSSVYEQYF	TGTGCCAGCAGCTCCGTCTACGAGCAGTACTTC
TRBJ1-6	-	TRBV27	few	CASSLEASSSPLHF	TGTGCCAGCAGTTTGGAGGCTTCTAGTTCACCCCTCCACTTT
TRBJ1-2	-	TRBV10-2	few	CASSESLEVGSSNYGYTF	TGCGCCAGCAGTGAGTCTCTAGAGGTTGGGAGTTCTAACTATGGCTACACCTTC
TRBJ2-7	TRBD1	TRBV7-2	-	CASSLNRGSSYEQYF	TGTGCCAGCAGCTTAAACAGGGGAAGCTCCTACGAGCAGTACTTC